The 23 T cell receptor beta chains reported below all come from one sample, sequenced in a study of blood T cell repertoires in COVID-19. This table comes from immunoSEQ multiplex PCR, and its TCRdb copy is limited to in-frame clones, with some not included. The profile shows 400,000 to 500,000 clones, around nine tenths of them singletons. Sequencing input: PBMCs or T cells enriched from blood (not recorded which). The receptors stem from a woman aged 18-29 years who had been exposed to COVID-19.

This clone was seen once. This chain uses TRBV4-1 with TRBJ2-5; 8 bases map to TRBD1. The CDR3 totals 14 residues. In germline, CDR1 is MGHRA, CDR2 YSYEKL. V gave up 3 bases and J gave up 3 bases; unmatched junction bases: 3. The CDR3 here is CASSHLTGEETQYF. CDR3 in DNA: TGCGCCAGCAGCCACCTGACAGGGGAAGAGACCCAGTACTTC.

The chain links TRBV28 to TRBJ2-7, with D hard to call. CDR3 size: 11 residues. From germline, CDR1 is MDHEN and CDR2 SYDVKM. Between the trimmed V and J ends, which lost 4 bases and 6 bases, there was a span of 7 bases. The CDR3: CASSSVLEQYF. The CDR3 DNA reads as TGTGCCAGCAGTTCGGTGCTCGAGCAGTACTTC.

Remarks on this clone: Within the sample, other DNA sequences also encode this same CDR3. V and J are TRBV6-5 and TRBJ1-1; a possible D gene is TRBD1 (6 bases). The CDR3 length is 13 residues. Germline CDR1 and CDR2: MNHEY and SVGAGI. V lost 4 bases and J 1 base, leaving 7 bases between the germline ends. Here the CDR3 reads CASSLTGNTEAFF. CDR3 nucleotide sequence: TGTGCCAGCAGTTTGACAGGGAACACTGAAGCTTTCTTT.

CDR3 protein: CASSDPRTSGKNIQYF. CDR3 bases: TGTGCCAGCAGTGACCCCCGGACTAGCGGGAAAAACATTCAGTACTTC. The V and J genes are TRBV6-4 and TRBJ2-4, with TRBD2 matching over 11 bases. The V gene's germline CDR1 is MRHNA and CDR2 SNTAGT. Trimming removed 2 bases from V and 4 bases from J; junction bases left unmatched: 4. There are 16 residues in the CDR3.

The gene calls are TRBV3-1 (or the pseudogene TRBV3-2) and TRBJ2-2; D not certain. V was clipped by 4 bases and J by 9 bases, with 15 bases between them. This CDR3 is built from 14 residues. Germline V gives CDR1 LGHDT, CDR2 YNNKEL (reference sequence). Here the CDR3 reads CASSPLVPTRELFF. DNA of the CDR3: TGTGCCAGCAGCCCCCTAGTCCCAACCCGGGAGCTGTTTTTT.

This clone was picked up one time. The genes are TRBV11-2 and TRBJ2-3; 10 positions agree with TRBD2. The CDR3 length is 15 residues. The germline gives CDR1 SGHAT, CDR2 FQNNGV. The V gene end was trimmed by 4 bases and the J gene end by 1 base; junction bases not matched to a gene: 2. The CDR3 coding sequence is TGTGCCAGCAGCTATCTAGCGGGGGGCACAGATACGCAGTATTTT. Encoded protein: CASSYLAGGTDTQYF.

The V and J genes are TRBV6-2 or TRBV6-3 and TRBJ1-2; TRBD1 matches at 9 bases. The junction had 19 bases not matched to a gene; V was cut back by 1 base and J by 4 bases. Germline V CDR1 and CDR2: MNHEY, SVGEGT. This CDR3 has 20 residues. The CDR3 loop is CASSYFRSRATGGYGYGYTF. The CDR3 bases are TGTGCCAGCAGTTACTTCCGGTCCCGAGCCACAGGGGGCTACGGCTATGGCTACACCTTC.

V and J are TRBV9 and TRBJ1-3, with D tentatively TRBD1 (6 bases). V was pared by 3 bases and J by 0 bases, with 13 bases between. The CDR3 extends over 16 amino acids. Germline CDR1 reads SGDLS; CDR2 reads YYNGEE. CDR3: CASSALGQTSGNTIYF. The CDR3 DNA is TGTGCCAGCAGCGCCCTCGGACAGACCTCTGGAAACACCATATATTTT. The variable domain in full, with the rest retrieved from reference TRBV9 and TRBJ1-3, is DSGVTQTPKHLITATGQRVTLRCSPRSGDLSVYWYQQSLDQGLQFLIQYYNGEERAKGNILERFSAQQFPDLHSELNLSSLELGDSALYFCASSALGQTSGNTIYFGEGSWLTVV.

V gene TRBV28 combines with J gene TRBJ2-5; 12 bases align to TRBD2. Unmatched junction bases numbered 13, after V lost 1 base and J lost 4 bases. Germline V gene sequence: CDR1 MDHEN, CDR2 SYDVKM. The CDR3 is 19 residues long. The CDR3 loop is CASSLFKLAGGTTGETQYF. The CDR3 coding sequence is TGTGCCAGCAGTTTATTTAAACTAGCGGGAGGAACCACGGGAGAGACCCAGTACTTC.

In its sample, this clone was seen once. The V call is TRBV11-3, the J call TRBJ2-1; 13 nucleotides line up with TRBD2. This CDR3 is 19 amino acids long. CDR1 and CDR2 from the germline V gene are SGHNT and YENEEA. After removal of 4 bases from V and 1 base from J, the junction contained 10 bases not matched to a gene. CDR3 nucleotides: TGTGCCAGCAGCTCCCGGACTAGCGGGAGTATGGGGTCCTACAATGAGCAGTTCTTC. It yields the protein CASSSRTSGSMGSYNEQFF.

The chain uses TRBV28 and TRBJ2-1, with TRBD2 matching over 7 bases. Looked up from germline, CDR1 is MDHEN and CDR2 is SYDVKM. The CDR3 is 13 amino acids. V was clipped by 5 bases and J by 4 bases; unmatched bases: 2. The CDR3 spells CASSRGDYNEQFF. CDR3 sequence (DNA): TGTGCCAGCAGTCGGGGGGATTACAATGAGCAGTTCTTC.

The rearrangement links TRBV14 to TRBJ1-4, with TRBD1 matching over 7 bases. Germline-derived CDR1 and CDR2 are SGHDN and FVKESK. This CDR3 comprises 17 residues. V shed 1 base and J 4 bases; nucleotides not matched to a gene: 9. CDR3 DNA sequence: TGTGCCAGCAGCCAAGGAAGGATGACAGGGATTAATGAAAAACTGTTTTTT. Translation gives CASSQGRMTGINEKLFF.

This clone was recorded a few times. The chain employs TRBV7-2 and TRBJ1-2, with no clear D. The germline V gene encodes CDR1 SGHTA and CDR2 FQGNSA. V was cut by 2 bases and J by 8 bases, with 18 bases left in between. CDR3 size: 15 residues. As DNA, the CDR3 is TGTGCCAGCAGCTTAATACCGGGAGGGTGGGAAGGCTACACCTTC. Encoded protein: CASSLIPGGWEGYTF.

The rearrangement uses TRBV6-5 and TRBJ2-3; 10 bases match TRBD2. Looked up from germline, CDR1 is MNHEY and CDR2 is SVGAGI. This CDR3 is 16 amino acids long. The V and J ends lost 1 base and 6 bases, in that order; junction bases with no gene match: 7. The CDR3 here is CASSYLQRGGLDTQYF. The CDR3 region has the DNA TGTGCCAGCAGTTACTTACAGCGGGGGGGCCTGGATACGCAGTATTTT.

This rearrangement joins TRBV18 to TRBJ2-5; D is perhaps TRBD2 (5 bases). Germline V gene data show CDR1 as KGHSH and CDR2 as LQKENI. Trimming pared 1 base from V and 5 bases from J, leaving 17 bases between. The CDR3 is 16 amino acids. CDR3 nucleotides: TGTGCCAGCTCACCACTAAGCGGAACGAGCCAGGAGACCCAGTACTTC. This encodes CASSPLSGTSQETQYF.

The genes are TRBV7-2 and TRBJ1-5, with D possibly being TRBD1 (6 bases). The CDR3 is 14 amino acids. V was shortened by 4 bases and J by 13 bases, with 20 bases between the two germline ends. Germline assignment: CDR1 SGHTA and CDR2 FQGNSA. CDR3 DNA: TGTGCCAGCAGCTCCCAGGGGCGAATCCCTCCTCAGCATTTT. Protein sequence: CASSSQGRIPPQHF.

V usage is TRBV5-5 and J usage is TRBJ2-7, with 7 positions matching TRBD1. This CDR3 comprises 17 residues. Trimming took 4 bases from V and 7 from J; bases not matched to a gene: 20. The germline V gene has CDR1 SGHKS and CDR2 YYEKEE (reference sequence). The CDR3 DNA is TGTGCCAGCAGCCCCCTCCCTCCAGGGGGTGGGGTGGGTGAGCAGTACTTC. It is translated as CASSPLPPGGGVGEQYF. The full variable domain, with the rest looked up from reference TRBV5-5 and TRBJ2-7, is DAGVTQSPTHLIKTRGQQVTLRCSPISGHKSVSWYQQVLGQGPQFIFQYYEKEERGRGNFPDRFSARQFPNYSSELNVNALLLGDSALYLCASSPLPPGGGVGEQYFGPGTRLTVT.

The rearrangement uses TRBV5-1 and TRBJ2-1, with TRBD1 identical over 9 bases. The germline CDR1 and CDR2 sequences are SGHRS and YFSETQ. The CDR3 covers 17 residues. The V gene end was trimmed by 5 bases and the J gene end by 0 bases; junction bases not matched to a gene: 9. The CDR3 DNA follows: TGCGCCAGCAGGCCGGGACAGGGCCTAAACTCCTACAATGAGCAGTTCTTC. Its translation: CASRPGQGLNSYNEQFF. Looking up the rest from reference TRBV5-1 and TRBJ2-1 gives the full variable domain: KAGVTQTPRYLIKTRGQQVTLSCSPISGHRSVSWYQQTPGQGLQFLFEYFSETQRNKGNFPGRFSGRQFSNSRSEMNVSTLELGDSALYLCASRPGQGLNSYNEQFFGPGTRLTVL.

CDR3 coding DNA: TGTGCCAGCAGCTTCAGCGGTACTAGCACAGATACGCAGTATTTT. As protein: CASSFSGTSTDTQYF. The chain couples TRBV7-3 to TRBJ2-3; TRBD2 is a possible D gene (5 bases). CDR1 and CDR2 from the germline V gene are SGHTA and FQGTGA. V lost 3 bases and J 0 bases, leaving 10 bases between the germline ends. CDR3 length: 15 amino acids.

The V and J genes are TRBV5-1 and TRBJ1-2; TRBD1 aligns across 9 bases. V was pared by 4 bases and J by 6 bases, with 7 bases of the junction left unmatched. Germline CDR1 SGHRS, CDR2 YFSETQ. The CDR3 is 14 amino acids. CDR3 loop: CASSLYRGQNGYTF. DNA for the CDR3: TGCGCCAGCAGCCTCTACAGGGGGCAGAATGGCTACACCTTC.

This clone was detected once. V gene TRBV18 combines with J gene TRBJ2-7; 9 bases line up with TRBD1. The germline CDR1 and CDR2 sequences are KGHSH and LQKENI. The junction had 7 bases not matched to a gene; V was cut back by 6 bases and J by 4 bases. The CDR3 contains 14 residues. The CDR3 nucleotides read TGTGCCAGCTCCCCGCGGGGACAGGGTTACGAGCAGTACTTC. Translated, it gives CASSPRGQGYEQYF.

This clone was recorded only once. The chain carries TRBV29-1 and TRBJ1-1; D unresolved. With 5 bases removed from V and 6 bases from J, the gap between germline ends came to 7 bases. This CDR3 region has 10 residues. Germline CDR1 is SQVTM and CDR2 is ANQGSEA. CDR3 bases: TGCAGCGTTACAGAACCTGAAGCTTTCTTT. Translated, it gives CSVTEPEAFF.

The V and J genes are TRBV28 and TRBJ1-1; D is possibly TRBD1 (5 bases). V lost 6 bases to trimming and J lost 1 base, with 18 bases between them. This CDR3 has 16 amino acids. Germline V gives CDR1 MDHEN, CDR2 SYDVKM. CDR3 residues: CASSPGWGGSNTEAFF. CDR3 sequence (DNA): TGTGCCAGCAGCCCCGGTTGGGGGGGTTCGAACACTGAAGCTTTCTTT.